A single sample gave rise to the 12 T cell receptor beta chains below, sequenced in a study of shared clonotypes between healthy human individuals. Some clones are missing from TCRdb's copy, which holds only in-frame ones; the method was immunoSEQ multiplex PCR. The sample lists a few million clones; 90% to 95% were seen once. Material: naive CD4+ T cells sorted from blood. Noted subset: CD45RA+ positively selected. These receptors originate from a man aged 18 to 35 in good health.

The chain combines TRBV5-6 with TRBJ2-7; no reliable D call. The CDR3 spans 11 residues. Germline values: CDR1 SGHDT, CDR2 YYEEEE. Trimming took 4 bases from V and 3 from J, leaving 5 bases between them. The CDR3 is CASSPYYEQYF. The CDR3 coding sequence is TGTGCCAGCAGCCCATACTACGAGCAGTACTTC.

The chain is built from TRBV5-4 and TRBJ2-2; 13 bases fit TRBD2. Germline V gives CDR1 SGHNT, CDR2 YYREEE (reference sequence). The CDR3 extends over 17 amino acids. Trimming at V came to 4 bases and at J to 2 bases, leaving 5 bases not matched to a gene. The CDR3 loop reads CASSPGLAGRNTGELFF. CDR3 DNA sequence: TGTGCCAGCAGCCCGGGACTAGCGGGAAGAAACACCGGGGAGCTGTTTTTT.

V and J are TRBV28 and TRBJ1-5; 7 bases agree with TRBD1. This CDR3 region has 17 residues. The V gene end was trimmed by 2 bases and the J gene end by 3 bases; junction bases not matched to a gene: 10. Germline loops: CDR1 MDHEN, CDR2 SYDVKM. For the CDR3, the DNA is TGTGCCAGCAGTTTAGGAGCCGGGACAGTCTTCAATCAGCCCCAGCATTTT. Residues: CASSLGAGTVFNQPQHF.

Points on this clone: Different DNA sequences within this sample yield the same CDR3. The chain couples TRBV25-1 to TRBJ2-7, with D tentatively TRBD2 (5 bases). CDR3 length: 13 amino acids. Looked up from germline, CDR1 is MGHDK and CDR2 is SYGVNS. V dropped 8 bases and J dropped 1 base, with 12 bases sitting between them. The CDR3 region has the DNA TGTGCCAGCTCCGATGGAGGATCCTACGAGCAGTACTTC. Its protein is CASSDGGSYEQYF.

The table lists this clone with a count of one. J is TRBJ1-2 and V is TRBV5-1; D gene uncertain. Per the germline V gene, CDR1 is SGHRS and CDR2 is YFSETQ. V was cut by 1 base and J by 8 bases, with 18 bases left in between. The CDR3 covers 15 residues. CDR3 residues: CASSLSDPGNHGYTF. CDR3 sequence (DNA): TGCGCCAGCAGCTTGAGTGATCCGGGTAATCACGGCTACACCTTC.

J is TRBJ2-1 and V is TRBV5-1; 8 bases map to TRBD1. The CDR3 length is 15 residues. The germline V gene has CDR1 SGHRS and CDR2 YFSETQ. V lost 0 bases and J lost 5; bases outside the gene matches: 4. CDR3 DNA: TGCGCCAGCAGCTTGGACAGGGGGGACAACAATGAGCAGTTCTTC. This sequence encodes CASSLDRGDNNEQFF.

The J gene is TRBJ1-1, the V gene TRBV7-2; TRBD1 aligns across 8 bases. Germline V gene lookup returns CDR1 SGHTA and CDR2 FQGNSA. The CDR3 contains 16 residues. Trimming took 5 bases from V and 2 from J; bases not matched to a gene: 10. In DNA, the CDR3 is TGTGCCAGCAGCCGTCCCGGGACAGGTACTAACACTGAAGCTTTCTTT. It encodes CASSRPGTGTNTEAFF.

The chain combines TRBV6-5 with TRBJ1-1; D is unclear. The V gene's germline CDR1 is MNHEY and CDR2 SVGAGI. Trimming took 10 bases from V and 1 from J, leaving 13 bases between them. The CDR3 length is 13 residues. The CDR3 reads CATASRRNTEAFF. CDR3 coding DNA: TGTGCCACCGCCAGTAGGAGGAACACTGAAGCTTTCTTT.

This chain links TRBV6-9 with TRBJ2-7, with D perhaps matching TRBD1 (5 bases). V was trimmed by 0 bases and J by 3 bases, leaving 15 bases between them. The length of the CDR3 is 16 residues. CDR1 MNHGY and CDR2 SVAAGI come from the germline V gene. In DNA, the CDR3 is TGTGCCAGCAGTTATTCGGGGCCGACCTTCGACTACGAGCAGTACTTC. Translated, it gives CASSYSGPTFDYEQYF.

This clone has a handful of counts. The sample contains more than one DNA sequence encoding this CDR3. The chain employs TRBV5-1 and TRBJ2-5; D may match TRBD1 or TRBD2 (5 bases each). CDR1 and CDR2 (germline): SGHRS, YFSETQ. The CDR3 runs 14 residues. The ends were cut back, 0 bases at V and 1 base at J, with 7 bases in the middle. CDR3 nucleotide sequence: TGCGCCAGCAGCTTGGGTGGGGGCCAAGAGACCCAGTACTTC. As protein: CASSLGGGQETQYF.

The chain has TRBV2 and TRBJ2-2; 13 nucleotides line up with TRBD2. The CDR3 is 16 amino acids. V lost 6 bases, J lost 2 bases, and 3 bases stayed unmatched. From germline, CDR1 is SNHLY and CDR2 FYNNEI. The CDR3 is CASRGGLAGNTGELFF. The CDR3 nucleotides are TGTGCCAGCAGGGGGGGACTAGCGGGAAACACCGGGGAGCTGTTTTTT.

This clone was found once. The chain carries TRBV6-6 and TRBJ2-1, with 11 bases lining up with TRBD2. Unmatched junction bases numbered 11, after V lost 5 bases and J lost 8 bases. Per germline, CDR1 MNHNY and CDR2 SVGAGI (reference sequence). The CDR3 length is 16 residues. CDR3 region: CASSGRTSGRFDEQFF. CDR3 DNA: TGTGCCAGCAGTGGTCGGACTAGCGGGCGATTTGATGAGCAGTTCTTC.